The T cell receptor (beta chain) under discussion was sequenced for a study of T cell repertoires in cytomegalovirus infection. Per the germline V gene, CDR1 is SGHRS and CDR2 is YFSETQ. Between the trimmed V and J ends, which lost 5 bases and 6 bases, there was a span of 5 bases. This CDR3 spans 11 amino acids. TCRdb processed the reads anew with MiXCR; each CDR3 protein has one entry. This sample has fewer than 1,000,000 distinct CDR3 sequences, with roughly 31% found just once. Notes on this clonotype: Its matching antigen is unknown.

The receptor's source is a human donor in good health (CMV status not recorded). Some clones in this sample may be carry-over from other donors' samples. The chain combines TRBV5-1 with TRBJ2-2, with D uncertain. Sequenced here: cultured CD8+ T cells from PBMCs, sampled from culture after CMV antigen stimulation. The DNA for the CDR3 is TGCGCCAGCAGACTGGCCGGGGAGCTGTTTTTT. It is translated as CASRLAGELFF. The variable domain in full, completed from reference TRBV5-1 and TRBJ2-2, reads KAGVTQTPRYLIKTRGQQVTLSCSPISGHRSVSWYQQTPGQGLQFLFEYFSETQRNKGNFPGRFSGRQFSNSRSEMNVSTLELGDSALYLCASRLAGELFFGEGSRLTVL.